The 18 T cell receptor beta chains reported below all come from one sample, sequenced in a study of blood T cells in healthy people across ages. The second PCR ran about 6 to 12 cycles with a sample-barcoded 5' primer and J-beta primers. In TCRdb, the 5' RACE reads were re-called with MiXCR into one record per CDR3 protein. The sample shows approximately 350,000 distinct CDR3 sequences, about 49% of them seen only once. The sample comprised blood. The receptor source for this set is a man aged 55 to 69 in good health.

This rearrangement joins TRBV28 to TRBJ2-2; unclear D gene. V was cut by 6 bases and J by 0 bases, with 14 bases left in between. The CDR3 consists of 16 residues. Germline CDR1 and CDR2: MDHEN and SYDVKM. CDR3 residues: CASSLFGRSNTGELFF. DNA of the CDR3: TGTGCCAGCAGCCTTTTTGGCAGATCGAACACCGGGGAGCTGTTTTTT.

The sample holds many counts of this clonotype. The rearrangement links TRBV6-6 to TRBJ2-5; weak D call: TRBD1 (6 bases). This CDR3 is 16 amino acids long. Trimming pared 2 bases from V and 5 bases from J, leaving 18 bases between. Per the germline V gene, CDR1 is MNHNY and CDR2 is SVGAGI (reference sequence). Here the CDR3 reads CASSYLKTGPGETQYF. In DNA, the CDR3 is TGTGCCAGCAGTTACCTTAAAACAGGGCCCGGCGAGACCCAGTACTTC.

A remark on this clonotype: Germline and junction disagree at one end, which may indicate a read error. The V gene is TRBV20-1, the J gene TRBJ2-1, with D perhaps TRBD2 (6 bases). The CDR3 consists of 15 residues. Germline V lookup: CDR1 DFQATT, CDR2 SNEGSKA (reference sequence). The CDR3 loop reads CSARAGTGDYNEQFF. CDR3 sequence (DNA): TGCAGTGCAAGAGCCGGGACTGGGGACTACAATGAGCAGTTCTTC.

The chain recombines TRBV20-1 with TRBJ2-4, with D tentatively TRBD1 or TRBD2 (5 bases each). With the DNA end fitting TRBJ2-7 better, the J assignment may be wrong. Germline assignment: CDR1 DFQATT and CDR2 SNEGSKA (reference sequence). The CDR3 covers 13 residues. In DNA, the CDR3 is TGCAGTGCTAGAGGGGGACCCCCTGGCGAGCAGTACTTC. Encoded protein: CSARGGPPGEQYF.

The V call is TRBV29-1, the J call TRBJ2-5; 7 positions agree with TRBD2. The V gene end was trimmed by 4 bases and the J gene end by 7 bases; junction bases not matched to a gene: 6. Germline V gene data show CDR1 as SQVTM and CDR2 as ANQGSEA. The CDR3 consists of 12 residues. The chain's CDR3 is CSVGLAVGTQYF. DNA of the CDR3: TGCAGCGTTGGTCTAGCGGTGGGGACCCAGTACTTC.

This clonotype was observed a handful of times. This rearrangement joins TRBV20-1 to TRBJ2-7; the match to TRBD1 covers 8 bases. The DNA end is more similar to TRBJ2-5, so the J call may be wrong. CDR3 size: 15 residues. In germline, CDR1 is DFQATT, CDR2 SNEGSKA (reference sequence). The CDR3 loop reads CSARDTRGLGETQYF. CDR3 DNA sequence: TGCAGTGCTAGAGATACCAGGGGGCTGGGGGAGACCCAGTACTTC.

A note on this clonotype: At one end the junction does not follow the germline gene, possibly because of a read error. The chain couples TRBV28 to TRBJ2-3; 8 nucleotides align to TRBD2. Looked up from germline, CDR1 is MDHEN and CDR2 is SYDVKM. The CDR3 runs to 16 residues. The CDR3 nucleotides are TGTGCCAGCAGCTACCGGGGGGGACTTCGCACAGATATGCAGTATTTT. Residues: CASSYRGGLRTDMQYF. Full variable domain (outside the CDR3, taken from reference TRBV28 and TRBJ2-3): DVKVTQSSRYLVKRTGEKVFLECVQDMDHENMFWYRQDPGLGLRLIYFSYDVKMKEKGDIPEGYSVSREKKERFSLILESASTNQTSMYLCASSYRGGLRTDMQYFGPGTRLTVL.

This clonotype was observed at least ten times. The chain carries TRBV20-1 and TRBJ2-7, with 9 nucleotides matching TRBD2. The CDR3 covers 13 residues. Trimming took 5 bases from V and 4 from J; bases not matched to a gene: 6. In germline, CDR1 is DFQATT, CDR2 SNEGSKA (reference sequence). The CDR3 sequence is CSAAGGPVYEQYF. The CDR3 bases are TGCAGTGCTGCGGGGGGGCCGGTTTACGAGCAGTACTTC.

The rearrangement joins TRBV12-3 or TRBV12-4 to TRBJ2-4; D may be TRBD1 (5 bases). This CDR3 has 15 amino acids. The germline V and J ends were trimmed by 3 bases and 6 bases, with 15 bases remaining between them. The CDR3 protein is CASSLGGVRGNIQYF. CDR3 in DNA: TGTGCCAGCAGTTTGGGTGGTGTAAGGGGAAACATTCAGTACTTC.

The chain has TRBV6-2 or TRBV6-3 and TRBJ2-5; unclear D gene. CDR3 length: 13 residues. Trimming took off 7 bases at V and 11 bases at J, with 20 bases between the two ends. CDR1 MNHEY and CDR2 SVGEGT come from the germline V gene. The chain's CDR3 is CASKAEVYNEQYF. CDR3 DNA: TGTGCCAGCAAGGCCGAGGTATACAATGAGCAGTACTTC.

The CDR3 DNA reads as TGTGCCAGCAGGGACGAAGGCTTGGAGACCCGGTACTTC. As protein: CASRDEGLETRYF. V usage is TRBV27 and J usage is TRBJ2-7; D remains unclear. Between the trimmed V and J ends, which lost 6 bases and 12 bases, there was a span of 21 bases. The CDR3 contains 13 residues. Germline V gene sequence: CDR1 MNHEY, CDR2 SMNVEV (reference sequence).

This chain joins TRBV27 and TRBJ2-3; D may be TRBD1 (6 bases). V gave up 0 bases and J gave up 4 bases, with 8 bases separating them. The CDR3 has 14 amino acids. The germline CDR1 and CDR2 sequences are MNHEY and SMNVEV (reference sequence). The CDR3 nucleotides read TGTGCCAGCAGTTTATCAAGGGGGTCAGATACGCAGTATTTT. This translates into CASSLSRGSDTQYF.

In this sample, this clonotype turned up once. The genes are TRBV6-1 and TRBJ2-7; 12 nucleotides line up with TRBD1. The DNA end lines up better with TRBJ2-5; the J call may be wrong. Looked up from germline, CDR1 is MNHNS and CDR2 is SASEGT. The CDR3 is made up of 16 amino acids. CDR3 residues: CASSGLGTGGVETQYF. In DNA, the CDR3 is TGTGCCAGCAGTGGCCTCGGGACAGGGGGCGTGGAGACCCAGTACTTC.

V usage is TRBV20-1 and J usage is TRBJ2-6; 7 bases map to TRBD2. Germline-derived CDR1 and CDR2 are DFQATT and SNEGSKA (reference sequence). The CDR3 is made up of 15 amino acids. V was clipped by 0 bases and J by 2 bases; unmatched bases: 1. This CDR3 is CSARDRGAGANVLTF. As DNA, the CDR3 is TGCAGTGCTAGAGATCGGGGGGCTGGGGCCAACGTCCTGACTTTC.

CDR3 nucleotides: TGTGCCAGCAGTGACCCGGAGCCCCAGCATTTT. Amino acid sequence: CASSDPEPQHF. The rearrangement uses TRBV6-4 and TRBJ1-5, with D hard to call. CDR3 length: 11 residues. Trimming removed 2 bases at V and 8 bases at J, with 4 bases between. The germline gives CDR1 MRHNA, CDR2 SNTAGT.

This rearrangement joins TRBV24-1 to TRBJ2-3; D is uncertain. Germline CDR1 and CDR2: KGHDR and SFDVKD. The V end lost 3 bases, the J end lost 0 bases, and 12 bases lay between the germline ends. The CDR3 contains 16 residues. The CDR3 DNA sequence: TGTGCCACCAGTGATCTCGTCTTTGCGAGCACAGATACGCAGTATTTT. Its translation: CATSDLVFASTDTQYF.

About this clonotype itself: A much larger clone lies a single base off, so this may be a read error. The genes are TRBV4-3 and TRBJ2-1; possible D gene TRBD1, 5 bases. The DNA end favors TRBJ2-7, so the J call may be wrong. Germline V CDR1 and CDR2: LGHNA, YSLEER. The CDR3 extends over 16 amino acids. The CDR3 is CASSQERQWGYNEQYF. The CDR3 DNA reads TGCGCCAGCAGCCAAGAGCGGCAATGGGGCTACAATGAGCAGTACTTC.

This clonotype was recorded at least ten times. The J gene is TRBJ2-7, the V gene TRBV20-1, with unresolved D. The CDR3 covers 12 residues. Germline V gene data show CDR1 as DFQATT and CDR2 as SNEGSKA (reference sequence). Between the trimmed V and J ends, which lost 0 bases and 5 bases, there was a span of 8 bases. In nucleotides, the CDR3 is TGCAGTGCTAGAGAGAACTGGAACGAGCAGTACTTC. Translating gives CSARENWNEQYF.